The 2 T cell receptor beta chains below were found in one sample sequenced in a study of T cell responses to AZD1222 COVID-19 vaccine. Method: immunoSEQ multiplex PCR; TCRdb's copy keeps in-frame clones and lacks some. The repertoire consists of under 170,000 clones, with roughly 90% occurring once and the leading ten covering roughly 3.2%. The sample here was peripheral blood, taken 28 days after the second AZD1222 dose. Receptors were obtained from an adult who received the AZD1222 COVID-19 vaccine.

The CDR3 here is CASSQGQPQHF. The CDR3 region has the DNA TGTGCCTCAAGCCAAGGACAGCCCCAGCATTTT. The J gene is TRBJ1-5, the V gene TRBV21-1. TRBV21-1 is classified as a pseudogene. The CDR3 has 11 residues.

V gene TRBV1 combines with J gene TRBJ2-5; the DNA was not used to check the table's D call, TRBD2. TRBV1 is a recognized pseudogene. CDR3 size: 16 residues. Here the CDR3 DNA reads TGCACCAGCAGCCACCCAAGGGGCGGGAGGGAAGAGACCCAGTACTTC. The encoded protein is CTSSHPRGGREETQYF.